The sequence of this T cell receptor (beta chain) was determined in a study of T cell repertoires in cytomegalovirus infection. Study background: Public TCR beta signatures indicated both CMV infection and matching HLA type.

This clonotype has ten or more counts. Its matching antigen is unknown. Broader study findings: Cumulative public TCR beta family frequency identified CMV carriers with the relevant HLA. Within the response measured ex vivo, HLA-C-restricted CMV-specific TCR beta clonotypes were dominant.

V shed 1 base, J shed 5 bases, and the junction held 12 bases outside the gene matches. This CDR3 is 18 amino acids long. Germline values: CDR1 SGHTA, CDR2 FQGNSA. TCRdb re-called the reads through MiXCR, storing one row per CDR3 protein. The profile shows 250,000 or so distinct CDR3 sequences, about 15% of them singletons. Sequencing was done on a sample of CD8+ T cells from PBMCs. The gene calls are TRBV7-2 and TRBJ2-2; 8 bases line up with TRBD1. The receptor's source is a human donor in good health (CMV status not recorded). Some clones in this sample may be carry-over from other donors' samples. CDR3 nucleotide sequence: TGTGCCAGCAGCTTAGTCGCAGGGGGCATGAGAGGGACCGGGGAGCTGTTTTTT. Amino acid sequence: CASSLVAGGMRGTGELFF. Using reference TRBV7-2 and TRBJ2-2 for the parts outside the CDR3, the full variable domain is GAGVSQSPSNKVTEKGKDVELRCDPISGHTALYWYRQSLGQGLEFLIYFQGNSAPDKSGLPSDRFSAERTGGSVSTLTIQRTQQEDSAVYLCASSLVAGGMRGTGELFFGEGSRLTVL.